What follows is one TCR beta chain and its context. One end of the junction varies from germline; a read error may be responsible. The data originate from a study of tumor-infiltrating lymphocytes in primary liver carcinoma. The V gene's germline CDR1 is MNHNS and CDR2 SASEGT. This CDR3 is 17 amino acids long. TCR beta cDNA came from roughly 550 ng total RNA, primed with a constant-region primer. Employing slightly modified ARM-PCR, three nested multiplex PCR rounds were run, and these gave rise to the TCR beta libraries. For 10 cycles apiece, the opening two PCR rounds ran with TRBV1-TRBV30 forward primers and a C-beta reverse primer. TCRdb passed the multiplex PCR reads through MiXCR, listing each CDR3 protein once. The table has 60,000 or so distinct CDR3 sequences, about two thirds seen once. Scientists recovered RNA and DNA together from around 20-30 mg of unsorted bulk tissue.

The sequence derives from a man aged 40-49 years with primary liver carcinoma and hepatitis B virus infection. Sample: liver tumor tissue from sampling region 2. The subset: tumor region T2, inferior pole. This sequence joins TRBV6-1 and TRBJ1-5; possibly TRBD1 for D (5 bases). The CDR3 sequence: CVSREEEGRGGNQPRHF. The CDR3 bases are TGTGTCAGCAGAGAAGAGGAGGGGCGCGGAGGCAATCAGCCCCGGCATTTT.